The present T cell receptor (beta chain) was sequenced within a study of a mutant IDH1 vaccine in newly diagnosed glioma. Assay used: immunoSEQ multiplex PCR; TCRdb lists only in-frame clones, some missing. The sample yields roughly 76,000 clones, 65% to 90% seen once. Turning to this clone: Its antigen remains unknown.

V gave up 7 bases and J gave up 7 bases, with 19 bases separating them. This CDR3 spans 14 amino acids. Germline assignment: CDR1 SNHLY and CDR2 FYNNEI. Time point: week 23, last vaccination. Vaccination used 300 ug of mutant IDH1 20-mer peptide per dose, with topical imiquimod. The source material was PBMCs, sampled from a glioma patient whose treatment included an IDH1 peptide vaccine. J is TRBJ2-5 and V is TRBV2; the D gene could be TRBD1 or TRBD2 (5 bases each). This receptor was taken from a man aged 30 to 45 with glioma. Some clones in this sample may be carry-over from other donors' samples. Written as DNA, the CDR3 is TGTGCCAGCACCACGGGACCGCTATGGGTGACCCAGTACTTC. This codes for CASTTGPLWVTQYF.